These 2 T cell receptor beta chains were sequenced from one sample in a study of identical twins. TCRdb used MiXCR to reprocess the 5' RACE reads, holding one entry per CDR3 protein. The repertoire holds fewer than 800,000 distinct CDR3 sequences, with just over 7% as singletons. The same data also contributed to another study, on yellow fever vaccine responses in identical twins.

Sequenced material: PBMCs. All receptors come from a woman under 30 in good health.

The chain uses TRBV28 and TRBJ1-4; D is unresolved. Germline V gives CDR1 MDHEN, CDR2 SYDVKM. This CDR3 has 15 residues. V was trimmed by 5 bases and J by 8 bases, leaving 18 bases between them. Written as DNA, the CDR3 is TGTGCCAGCAGTCCTTTAGCCGAAACGGGCGAAAAACTGTTTTTT. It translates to CASSPLAETGEKLFF.

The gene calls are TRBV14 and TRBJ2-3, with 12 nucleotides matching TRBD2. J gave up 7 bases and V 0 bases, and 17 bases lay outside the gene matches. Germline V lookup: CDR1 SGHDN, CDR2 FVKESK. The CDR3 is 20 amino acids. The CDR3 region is CASSQDLPPPSGGGSHTQYF. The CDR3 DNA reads TGTGCCAGCAGCCAAGATCTCCCCCCTCCTAGCGGGGGGGGATCTCATACGCAGTATTTT.